This TCR beta chain emerged from a study of T cells in Graves' hyperthyroidism and ophthalmopathy. Study observations and caveats: Ophthalmopathy onset followed model prediction by a median about 6.9 months. The blood repertoire included most of the expanded thyroid clonotypes above 0.001.

The source material, RNA transcripts, was used to amplify TCR beta CDR3 regions. The TCR CDR3 was amplified in a first-round RT-PCR using the HTBI primer set. TCRdb reprocessed the multiplex PCR reads with MiXCR, giving one entry per CDR3 protein. This table has about half a million distinct CDR3 sequences, 22% appearing once. Enrolled ophthalmopathy patients presented with a Clinical Activity Score of at least 3, a NOSPECS grade of at least 4, and disease duration under 3 months. Patients with uncontrolled infections, other autoimmune diseases, pregnancy or lactation were excluded. The sample holds many counts of this clonotype. No antigen is known for it. The source is a woman aged 70-85 years with Graves' ophthalmopathy. Material for sequencing was blood.

The CDR3 region is CASSLERANEQFF. The DNA for the CDR3 is TGCGCCAGCAGCTTGGAGAGGGCCAATGAGCAGTTCTTC. The rearrangement links TRBV5-1 to TRBJ2-1; D is perhaps TRBD2 (5 bases). The V and J ends lost 0 bases and 6 bases respectively, with 7 bases between them. The CDR3 has 13 amino acids. The germline V gene encodes CDR1 SGHRS and CDR2 YFSETQ.